One sample yielded the 16 T cell receptor beta chains listed below, sequenced in a study of T cells in women clearing cervical HPV infection. Profiled with immunoSEQ multiplex PCR; TCRdb holds only in-frame clones, not every one. This sample's clone table lists approximately 33,000 clones. The sequencing sample was made of blood buffy coat. These TCRs come from a woman between 18 and 70 years old with a cervical HPV16 infection that either progressed to CIN3+ or cleared (not recorded which).

Incomplete CDR3 DNA: TGTGCCAGCAGCTCCCGGGGTACGCAGGAGACC. It translates to CASSSRGTQET. The whole CDR3 region reads CASSSRGTQETQYF. The chain links TRBV13 to TRBJ2-5; tentative D call: TRBD2 (5 bases). The read halts 3 residues ahead of the CDR3 end, with the missing end drawn from the germline J gene. V lost 4 bases and J lost 5, with 14 bases in between. The CDR3 loop spans 14 amino acids. CDR1 PRHDT and CDR2 FYEKMQ come from the germline V gene (reference sequence).

A word on this clone: Read data end 3 residues before the CDR3 end; the end is taken from the germline J gene. This chain links TRBV29-1 with TRBJ1-1; D unresolved. Germline loops: CDR1 SQVTM, CDR2 ANQGSEA. The CDR3 spans 13 residues. V lost 8 bases, J lost 0 bases, and 13 bases lay in between. The CDR3 protein is CSTKQFLNTEAFF. The CDR3 bases that were read are TGCAGCACAAAACAGTTCCTGAACACTGAA.

Points on this clone: The junction differs from germline at one of its ends, possibly a read error. Read coverage stops 3 residues before the CDR3 terminus; the germline J gene supplies the remainder. The chain carries TRBV4-2 and TRBJ2-3; no clear D. The germline V gene has CDR1 LGHNA and CDR2 YNFKEQ. CDR3 length: 14 amino acids. The chain's CDR3 is CASSQEVAPDTQYF. The part of the CDR3 DNA that was read is TGCGCCAGCAGCCAAGAAGTGGCACCAGATACG.

Remarks on this clone: Read data end 3 residues before the CDR3 end; the end is taken from the germline J gene. The chain uses TRBV6-4 and TRBJ2-7; either TRBD1 or TRBD2 may supply D (6 bases each). The V end was cut by 6 bases, the J end by 5 bases, with 17 bases between. CDR1 is MRHNA, CDR2 SNTAGT, per germline. The CDR3 consists of 14 residues. The CDR3 sequence: CASSQRGGGNEQYF. The DNA read from the CDR3 is TGTGCCAGCAGCCAACGCGGAGGGGGTAACGAG.

Concerning this clone itself: The sequence runs out 3 residues before the end of the CDR3; the remainder is reconstructed from the germline J gene. The rearrangement uses TRBV9 and TRBJ2-7; the D gene is possibly TRBD1 (6 bases). V shed 0 bases and J shed 6 bases, with 16 bases lying between them. Per the germline V gene, CDR1 is SGDLS and CDR2 is YYNGEE. CDR3 length equals 15 residues. The sequenced CDR3 bases are TGTGCCAGCAGCGTAGAAGGTGGGACACAGGTCGAG. Translation gives CASSVEGGTQVE. The entire CDR3 protein reads CASSVEGGTQVEQYF. Full variable domain (remainder filled in from reference TRBV9 and TRBJ2-7): DSGVTQTPKHLITATGQRVTLRCSPRSGDLSVYWYQQSLDQGLQFLIQYYNGEERAKGNILERFSAQQFPDLHSELNLSSLELGDSALYFCASSVEGGTQVEQYFGPGTRLTVT.

On this clone: Read coverage stops 3 residues before the CDR3 terminus; the germline J gene supplies the remainder. The gene calls are TRBV19 and TRBJ2-7; 10 bases are shared with TRBD2. The V and J ends lost 0 bases and 3 bases, in that order; junction bases with no gene match: 2. This CDR3 has 15 amino acids. The V gene's germline CDR1 is LNHDA and CDR2 SQIVND (reference sequence). CDR3 DNA, as far as it was read: TGTGCCAGTAGTATAGAACTAGCGGGACTCTACGAG. It yields the protein CASSIELAGLYE. The whole CDR3 reads CASSIELAGLYEQYF.

Notes on this clone: The CDR3 end falls 3 residues outside the read, so it is completed with the germline J gene. This chain links TRBV19 with TRBJ2-3; D possibly corresponds to TRBD2 (5 bases). V lost 5 bases and J lost 5, with 23 bases in between. CDR1 LNHDA and CDR2 SQIVND come from the germline V gene (reference sequence). The CDR3 covers 17 residues. CDR3 protein: CASSPGTSSKWRDTQYF. CDR3 bases read: TGTGCCAGTAGTCCCGGAACTAGTTCTAAGTGGAGAGATACG.

A remark on this clone: Sequencing ends 3 residues short of the CDR3 end; the germline J gene provides the rest. This chain connects TRBV2 to TRBJ2-5, with D unresolved. Germline V CDR1 and CDR2: SNHLY, FYNNEI. V lost 7 bases and J 2 bases, leaving 14 bases between the germline ends. This CDR3 is built from 14 residues. The CDR3 sequence is CASIPGGAQETQYF. CDR3 DNA, as far as it was read: TGTGCCAGCATTCCTGGCGGAGCACAAGAGACC.

To note about this clone: The read terminates 3 residues ahead of where the CDR3 ends, so the germline J gene completes it. The chain recombines TRBV2 with TRBJ1-4; 7 positions agree with TRBD1. Germline CDR1 is SNHLY and CDR2 is FYNNEI. The CDR3 loop spans 14 amino acids. CDR3 residues: CASGGGSGANVLFF. The CDR3 DNA, read in part, is TGTGCCAGCGGAGGGGGCTCTGGGGCCAACGTA. The variable domain in full, with the rest retrieved from reference TRBV2 and TRBJ1-4, is EPEVTQTPSHQVTQMGQEVILRCVPISNHLYFYWYRQILGQKVEFLVSFYNNEISEKSEIFDDQFSVERPDGSNFTLKIRSTKLEDSAMYFCASGGGSGANVLFFGSGTQLSVL.

This clone is identified as medium-sized from frequency. The read ends 3 residues before the CDR3 terminus; that terminus is restored from the germline J gene. The chain combines TRBV29-1 with TRBJ1-1; D perhaps matches TRBD1 (6 bases). Germline V lookup: CDR1 SQVTM, CDR2 ANQGSEA. This CDR3 comprises 11 residues. The sequenced CDR3 bases are TGCAGCGTTGGAACAGGGTGGGGG. This sequence encodes CSVGTGWG. The CDR3 in its entirety is CSVGTGWGAFF.

As for this clone: The read falls 3 residues short of the CDR3 end, and the missing part is taken from the germline J gene. The chain has TRBV19 and TRBJ1-5; TRBD1 is a possible D gene (6 bases). This CDR3 is 14 amino acids long. From germline, CDR1 is LNHDA and CDR2 SQIVND (reference sequence). With 5 bases removed from V and 4 bases from J, the gap between germline ends came to 12 bases. The part of the CDR3 DNA that was read is TGTGCCAGTAGTGCTGACAGGCTAAATCAGCCC. Translation gives CASSADRLNQP. The full CDR3 sequence reads CASSADRLNQPQHF.

Turning to this clone: Read data end 3 residues before the CDR3 end; the end is taken from the germline J gene. V usage is TRBV19 and J usage is TRBJ1-5, with a tentative D call TRBD1 (6 bases). Trimming cost V 1 base and J 1 base, with 14 bases left between them. Germline CDR1 is LNHDA and CDR2 is SQIVND (reference sequence). The CDR3 runs 17 residues. CDR3 residues: CASSIGARGWSNQPQHF. Partial CDR3 DNA: TGTGCCAGTAGTATAGGAGCCAGGGGATGGAGCAATCAGCCC.

With respect to this clone: The sequenced fragment ends 3 residues before the CDR3 boundary, so the rest is inferred from the germline J gene. The gene calls are TRBV7-6 and TRBJ1-4, with D maybe TRBD1 (5 bases). V lost 1 base to trimming and J lost 5 bases, with 8 bases between them. CDR1 and CDR2 (germline): SGHVS, FNYEAQ. This CDR3 has 14 residues. The sequenced CDR3 bases are TGTGCCAGCAGCTTAGGAGGGGCAAATGAAAAA. Amino acid sequence: CASSLGGANEK. The complete CDR3 reads CASSLGGANEKLFF.

For this clone: The read ends 3 residues shy of where the CDR3 ends; the end is completed using the germline J gene. The rearrangement joins TRBV7-3 to TRBJ2-3; D might be TRBD2 (5 bases). The CDR3 sequence is 16 residues long. Per the germline V gene, CDR1 is SGHTA and CDR2 is FQGTGA. The V gene lost 0 bases and the J gene lost 1 base, with 11 bases spanning the gap. The CDR3 sequence: CASSLTGLSGTDTQYF. The sequenced CDR3 bases are TGTGCCAGCAGCTTAACTGGACTGAGTGGCACAGATACG.

Notes on this clone: The DNA ends 3 residues before the CDR3 does, and the rest of the CDR3 is filled in from the germline J gene. This chain links TRBV5-1 with TRBJ2-5; 13 bases match TRBD2. The germline V gene has CDR1 SGHRS and CDR2 YFSETQ. This CDR3 region has 15 residues. Trimming removed 4 bases from V and 5 bases from J; junction bases left unmatched: 5. This chain's CDR3 is CASSGRTSGSETQYF. The sequenced CDR3 bases are TGCGCCAGCAGCGGAAGGACTAGCGGGAGTGAGACC.

As regards this clone: The CDR3 is cut off 3 residues early in the read; its end comes from the germline J gene. The chain is built from TRBV7-9 and TRBJ1-2, with TRBD1 as a possible D gene (5 bases). This CDR3 has 15 residues. Germline V CDR1 and CDR2: SEHNR, FQNEAQ (reference sequence). V was trimmed by 5 bases and J by 2 bases, leaving 15 bases between them. The sequenced CDR3 bases are TGTGCCAGCAGCCCGGGAGACAGCCCCAACTATGGC. It specifies CASSPGDSPNYG. The full CDR3 sequence reads CASSPGDSPNYGYTF. Combining the CDR3 with reference TRBV7-9 and TRBJ1-2 gives the whole variable domain DTGVSQNPRHKITKRGQNVTFRCDPISEHNRLYWYRQTLGQGPEFLTYFQNEAQLEKSRLLSDRFSAERPKGSFSTLEIQRTEQGDSAMYLCASSPGDSPNYGYTFGSGTRLTVV.